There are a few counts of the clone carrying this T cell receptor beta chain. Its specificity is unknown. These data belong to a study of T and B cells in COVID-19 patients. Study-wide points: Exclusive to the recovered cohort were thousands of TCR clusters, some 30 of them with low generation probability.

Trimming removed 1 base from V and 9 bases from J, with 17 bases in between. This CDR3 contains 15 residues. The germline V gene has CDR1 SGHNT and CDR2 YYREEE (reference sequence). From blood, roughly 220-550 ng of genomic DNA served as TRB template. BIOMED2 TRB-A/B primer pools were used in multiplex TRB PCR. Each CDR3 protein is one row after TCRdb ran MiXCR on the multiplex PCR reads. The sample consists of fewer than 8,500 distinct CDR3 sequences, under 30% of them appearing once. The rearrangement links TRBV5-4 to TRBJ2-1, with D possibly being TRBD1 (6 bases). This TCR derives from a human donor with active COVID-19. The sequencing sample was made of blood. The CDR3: CASSLPDRGIGEQFF. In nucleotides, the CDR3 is TGTGCCAGCAGCTTGCCGGACAGAGGGATCGGTGAGCAGTTCTTC.